This T cell receptor (beta chain) appears in the sequencing data of a study of CD8 T cells in Susac syndrome. Reverse transcription of about 0.5 to 1 ug RNA used random hexamers. TCRdb processed the immunoSEQ multiplex PCR reads anew with MiXCR; each CDR3 protein has one entry. The sample contains 200,000 or so distinct CDR3 sequences, approximately 94% of which appear only once. The germline V gene has CDR1 KGHSH and CDR2 LQKENI. The V end was cut by 2 bases, the J end by 7 bases, with 11 bases between. This CDR3 has 13 amino acids. The chain joins TRBV18 to TRBJ2-5; possible D gene TRBD2, 5 bases. The clonotype was recovered from a human donor with Susac syndrome. Sequenced input: CD4+ T cells from PBMCs. The chain's CDR3 is CASSPNTSPTQYF. For the CDR3, the DNA is TGTGCCAGCTCACCAAACACTAGTCCGACCCAGTACTTC.